One and the same sample provided the 18 T cell receptor beta chains below, sequenced in a study of vaccination and CD4 T cells after COVID-19. With the Oncomine TCR Beta short-read assay, DNA from cultured CD4+ T cells was sequenced. From the PCR reads, TCRdb called clonotypes with MiXCR, one entry per CDR3 protein. The sample lists 4,000 to 5,000 distinct CDR3 sequences, less than 70% occurring once. Indicated treatment: roughly 10-day PBMC culture with coronavirus spike peptide pools or control peptides (ViraFEST assay). No cognate antigen is known for these TCRs. Sequencing input: CD4+ T cells from blood, cultured in vitro. These TCRs come from a human donor who had recovered from COVID-19.

The rearrangement links TRBV15 to TRBJ1-2; tentative D call: TRBD1 (6 bases). From germline, CDR1 is LNHNV and CDR2 YYDKDF (reference sequence). This CDR3 has 15 amino acids. V was cut by 3 bases and J by 4 bases, with 15 bases left in between. CDR3: CATSRGRGQLYGYTF. The CDR3 region has the DNA TGTGCCACCAGCAGGGGGAGAGGACAGCTCTATGGCTACACCTTC. Combining the CDR3 with reference TRBV15 and TRBJ1-2 gives the whole variable domain DAMVIQNPRYQVTQFGKPVTLSCSQTLNHNVMYWYQQKSSQAPKLLFHYYDKDFNNEADTPDNFQSRRPNTSFCFLDIRSPGLGDTAMYLCATSRGRGQLYGYTFGSGTRLTVV.

The chain uses TRBV20-1 and TRBJ1-5; D is unclear. The V end was cut by 2 bases, the J end by 6 bases, with 14 bases between. The CDR3 sequence is 14 residues long. From germline, CDR1 is DFQATT and CDR2 SNEGSKA (reference sequence). The CDR3 sequence: CSARRPIAGQPQHF. The CDR3 DNA reads TGCAGTGCTAGAAGACCGATAGCAGGTCAGCCCCAGCATTTT.

CDR3 DNA sequence: TGTGCCAGCAGCTGGGGGACTACTGAGGGGGAGCAGTTCTTC. This codes for CASSWGTTEGEQFF. The V call is TRBV5-5, the J call TRBJ2-1, with TRBD2 identical over 7 bases. This CDR3 contains 14 residues. Germline V gene lookup returns CDR1 SGHKS and CDR2 YYEKEE (reference sequence). V dropped 3 bases and J dropped 10; count of bases not matched to a gene: 10. The whole variable domain, remainder taken from reference TRBV5-5 and TRBJ2-1, is DAGVTQSPTHLIKTRGQQVTLRCSPISGHKSVSWYQQVLGQGPQFIFQYYEKEERGRGNFPDRFSARQFPNYSSELNVNALLLGDSALYLCASSWGTTEGEQFFGPGTRLTVL.

This clonotype has more than one count but fewer than ten. J is TRBJ1-2 and V is TRBV7-2, with D unresolved. The germline gives CDR1 SGHTA, CDR2 FQGNSA. The CDR3 covers 12 residues. Trimming cost V 3 bases and J 8 bases, with 10 bases left between them. The CDR3 DNA sequence: TGTGCCAGCAGCTTGACCGGGCGAGGCTACACCTTC. This codes for CASSLTGRGYTF.

The chain uses TRBV12-3 or TRBV12-4 and TRBJ1-2; maybe TRBD1 (6 bases). The CDR3 has 13 residues. Trimming took off 6 bases at V and 2 bases at J, with 10 bases between the two ends. The CDR3, as DNA: TGTGCCAGCAGACGAACAGGGAACTATGGCTACACCTTC. Encoded protein: CASRRTGNYGYTF.

This clonotype was seen a few times. This rearrangement joins TRBV24-1 to TRBJ2-5; D possibly corresponds to TRBD2 (7 bases). Between the trimmed V and J ends, which lost 3 bases and 5 bases, there was a span of 15 bases. This CDR3 is built from 15 residues. Germline lookup yields CDR1 KGHDR and CDR2 SFDVKD. In DNA form, the CDR3 reads TGTGCCACCAGTGATCCGGCGGGGGCGCAGGAGACCCAGTACTTC. Amino acid sequence: CATSDPAGAQETQYF.

This clonotype has only a few counts. The chain links TRBV19 to TRBJ1-5, with no clear D. Trimming removed 8 bases at V and 5 bases at J, with 4 bases between. Per germline, CDR1 LNHDA and CDR2 SQIVND (reference sequence). The CDR3 loop spans 10 amino acids. As DNA, the CDR3 is TGTGCCAGTGGGCATCAGCCCCAGCATTTT. Protein: CASGHQPQHF.

The chain couples TRBV20-1 to TRBJ1-2; a weak D match, TRBD1 (5 bases). Germline V gene lookup returns CDR1 DFQATT and CDR2 SNEGSKA (reference sequence). The CDR3 consists of 11 residues. CDR3 nucleotides: TGCAGCGCCTTGGCAGGGCATGGCTACACCTTC. Its translation: CSALAGHGYTF.

This clonotype was recorded a few times. This sequence joins TRBV7-3 and TRBJ1-2; D is unclear. CDR3 length equals 12 residues. V lost 5 bases and J lost 5, with 9 bases in between. Germline V gene lookup returns CDR1 SGHTA and CDR2 FQGTGA. The CDR3, as DNA: TGTGCCAGCAGCCTAGACAATTATGGCTACACCTTC. Protein: CASSLDNYGYTF.

This chain joins TRBV7-2 and TRBJ2-5; no firm D call. The germline V gene has CDR1 SGHTA and CDR2 FQGNSA. This CDR3 comprises 13 residues. V lost 3 bases, J lost 5 bases, and 10 bases lay in between. In DNA, the CDR3 is TGTGCCAGCAGCTTTCGAAGGAAGGAGACCCAGTACTTC. It is translated as CASSFRRKETQYF.

This chain's CDR3 is CASSSGTGNYGYTF. Written as DNA, the CDR3 is TGTGCCAGCAGCTCCGGGACAGGGAACTATGGCTACACCTTC. The chain recombines TRBV7-2 with TRBJ1-2; 9 bases are shared with TRBD1. Germline lookup yields CDR1 SGHTA and CDR2 FQGNSA. This CDR3 is 14 amino acids long. The V gene end was trimmed by 4 bases and the J gene end by 2 bases; junction bases not matched to a gene: 2. The full variable domain, with the rest looked up from reference TRBV7-2 and TRBJ1-2, is GAGVSQSPSNKVTEKGKDVELRCDPISGHTALYWYRQSLGQGLEFLIYFQGNSAPDKSGLPSDRFSAERTGGSVSTLTIQRTQQEDSAVYLCASSSGTGNYGYTFGSGTRLTVV.

This chain joins TRBV20-1 and TRBJ1-1, with D possibly being TRBD1 (6 bases). Between the trimmed V and J ends, which lost 0 bases and 2 bases, there was a span of 13 bases. Germline CDR1 DFQATT, CDR2 SNEGSKA (reference sequence). The CDR3 loop spans 15 amino acids. CDR3 loop: CSARERGTHNTEAFF. As DNA, the CDR3 is TGCAGTGCTAGAGAGAGGGGGACACACAACACTGAAGCTTTCTTT.

The chain is built from TRBV10-3 and TRBJ1-2; D may be TRBD1 (6 bases). The CDR3 contains 14 residues. Trimming stripped 11 bases from V and 4 bases from J, with 20 bases between. The V gene's germline CDR1 is ENHRY and CDR2 SYGVKD. CDR3 sequence reads: CAAGGGGQGYGYTF. In nucleotides, the CDR3 is TGTGCCGCCGGTGGGGGGGGCCAGGGCTATGGCTACACCTTC.

The chain combines TRBV15 with TRBJ2-3, with D perhaps TRBD1 (5 bases). The germline V and J ends were trimmed by 0 bases and 4 bases, with 14 bases remaining between them. CDR3 length: 16 residues. Looked up from germline, CDR1 is LNHNV and CDR2 is YYDKDF (reference sequence). The CDR3 loop reads CATSRDRPGIADTQYF. CDR3 nucleotide sequence: TGTGCCACCAGCAGAGATAGACCAGGGATCGCAGATACGCAGTATTTT.

By sample share, this clonotype is medium-sized. V and J are TRBV10-3 and TRBJ1-1; D is undetermined. Germline loops: CDR1 ENHRY, CDR2 SYGVKD. V dropped 3 bases and J dropped 3 bases, with 11 bases sitting between them. This CDR3 contains 14 residues. DNA for the CDR3: TGTGCCATCAGTGATCCCGGGAGGTACACTGAAGCTTTCTTT. This translates into CAISDPGRYTEAFF.

V and J are TRBV7-9 and TRBJ1-6; tentative D call: TRBD1 (5 bases). Germline V gene data show CDR1 as SEHNR and CDR2 as FQNEAQ (reference sequence). V lost 6 bases to trimming and J lost 7 bases, with 13 bases between them. The length of the CDR3 is 14 residues. In nucleotides, the CDR3 is TGTGCCAGCAGTCTCGTCGGGGCGAATTCACCCCTCCACTTT. This codes for CASSLVGANSPLHF.

The CDR3 sequence: CSAWTGFYSPLHF. CDR3 nucleotides: TGCAGTGCCTGGACAGGGTTTTATTCACCCCTCCACTTT. The chain uses TRBV20-1 and TRBJ1-6; 8 nucleotides agree with TRBD1. V gave up 6 bases and J gave up 8 bases; unmatched junction bases: 6. The CDR3 spans 13 residues. CDR1 and CDR2 from the germline V gene are DFQATT and SNEGSKA (reference sequence).

The CDR3 nucleotides read TGTGCCAGCAGCCGTAAGGGCGGGGGGATCAATGAGCAGTTCTTC. This encodes CASSRKGGGINEQFF. The chain uses TRBV6-1 and TRBJ2-1; 8 bases map to TRBD2. J was trimmed by 6 bases and V by 6 bases; bases with no gene match: 10. The germline gives CDR1 MNHNS, CDR2 SASEGT. This CDR3 is 15 amino acids long.